This TCR beta chain was documented in a study of blood T cell repertoires in COVID-19. The CDR3 extends over 16 amino acids. V lost 5 bases and J lost 0, with 14 bases in between. Germline CDR1 is SGHVS and CDR2 is FNYEAQ. Methods used by the authors: Reference gene primer amplification gave estimated nucleated cell counts. Produced via immunoSEQ multiplex PCR; TCRdb's table is partial and in-frame only. The V and J calls and clone size are taken from that table; D and trimming were inferred from the DNA. The data hold fewer than 300,000 clones, with roughly 86% observed a single time. The specimen sequenced was peripheral blood. The chain is built from TRBV7-6 and TRBJ2-1; maybe TRBD2 (6 bases). The TCR sequence derives from a man aged 18 to 30 with active or convalescent COVID-19. DNA of the CDR3: TGTGCCAGCAGCCCCGGGGGTCGCTACTCCTACAATGAGCAGTTCTTC. Translating it yields CASSPGGRYSYNEQFF. The full variable domain, its missing parts supplied by reference TRBV7-6 and TRBJ2-1, is GAGVSQSPRYKVTKRGQDVALRCDPISGHVSLYWYRQALGQGPEFLTYFNYEAQQDKSGLPNDRFSAERPEGSISTLTIQRTEQRDSAMYRCASSPGGRYSYNEQFFGPGTRLTVL.